The 8 T cell receptor beta chains below all came from one sample that was sequenced in a study of metastatic and nonmetastatic thyroid tumors. TCRdb re-called the PCR reads with MiXCR. Of some 28,000 clones listed, around a quarter are singletons. Thyroid surgery had not been preceded by any treatment in any patient. Sequenced input: blood. The receptors derive from a female donor with papillary thyroid cancer or a benign thyroid nodule (not recorded which). Some clones in this sample may be carry-over from other donors' samples.

Concerning this clone itself: One end of the junction fails to match germline, which may point to a read error. The chain has TRBV6-5 and TRBJ1-2, with D tentatively TRBD1 (6 bases). Germline V gene data show CDR1 as MNHEY and CDR2 as SVGAGI. The CDR3 covers 15 residues. CDR3 in DNA: TGTGCCATCAGTTACTCTGGGACACCCCTTAATGGGTACACCTTC. Translated, it gives CAISYSGTPLNGYTF.

The chain recombines TRBV6-5 with TRBJ1-1; D is ambiguous. Deletions cut 4 bases from V and 4 bases from J, with 13 bases between. The CDR3 totals 14 residues. CDR1 and CDR2 from the germline V gene are MNHEY and SVGAGI. The CDR3 reads CASSFSPQVTEAFF. CDR3 in DNA: TGTGCCAGCAGTTTCTCGCCCCAGGTCACTGAAGCTTTCTTT.

This clone was counted many times. V is TRBV14 and J is TRBJ1-1; maybe TRBD1 (6 bases). The V gene's germline CDR1 is SGHDN and CDR2 FVKESK. CDR3 length equals 14 residues. V lost 1 base and J lost 4, with 10 bases in between. The CDR3 spells CASSQVGAGTEAFF. The CDR3 DNA is TGTGCCAGCAGCCAAGTGGGGGCAGGCACTGAAGCTTTCTTT.

This clone was seen many times. The chain combines TRBV3-1 with TRBJ2-2; 8 nucleotides agree with TRBD2. The CDR3 has 17 amino acids. V trimming: 0 bases; J trimming: 4 bases; junction bases outside the gene matches: 7. Germline V gene sequence: CDR1 LGHDT, CDR2 YNNKEL (reference sequence). For the CDR3, the DNA is TGTGCCAGCAGCCAAGACACAGCGGGAGTGGCCACCGGGGAGCTGTTTTTT. The encoded protein is CASSQDTAGVATGELFF.

By sample share, this clone is medium-sized (0.01 to 0.1%). CDR3 in amino acids: CASKASGPGYNEQFF. The CDR3 DNA is TGTGCCAGCAAAGCCTCGGGCCCCGGTTACAATGAGCAGTTCTTC. The chain recombines TRBV6-1 with TRBJ2-1; D gene ambiguous. V dropped 7 bases and J dropped 4 bases, with 17 bases sitting between them. The CDR3 contains 15 residues. The germline CDR1 and CDR2 sequences are MNHNS and SASEGT.

This clone was found many times. The V call is TRBV6-2 or TRBV6-3, the J call TRBJ2-5; tentative D call: TRBD1 (6 bases). The CDR3 contains 14 residues. Trimming stripped 5 bases from V and 3 bases from J, with 13 bases between. Per the germline V gene, CDR1 is MNHEY and CDR2 is SVGEGT. The CDR3 DNA sequence: TGTGCCAGCAGTCCAATACAGGGAAAAGAGACCCAGTACTTC. It translates to CASSPIQGKETQYF.

About this clone: A much more abundant neighbour one base away suggests this may be a read error. Here the CDR3 omits its conserved ending phenylalanine or tryptophan, so a read error is the likely source. This chain links TRBV27 with TRBJ2-5; the D call may be TRBD1 or TRBD2 (5 bases each). The CDR3 consists of 13 residues. Germline values: CDR1 MNHEY, CDR2 SMNVEV (reference sequence). V was cut by 6 bases and J by 4 bases, with 12 bases left in between. In DNA form, the CDR3 reads TGTGCCAGCAGGCGTAGAGGGGCAGAGACCCAGTACTTA. Its translation: CASRRRGAETQYL.

In its sample, this clone was seen many times. This rearrangement joins TRBV29-1 to TRBJ2-3; 7 positions agree with TRBD2. The CDR3 is 14 residues long. V lost 7 bases and J lost 0; bases outside the gene matches: 7. The V gene's germline CDR1 is SQVTM and CDR2 ANQGSEA. The CDR3 is CSAGAGHSTDTQYF. In DNA form, the CDR3 reads TGCAGCGCTGGAGCGGGGCATAGCACAGATACGCAGTATTTT.